This T cell receptor beta chain was profiled in a study of OX40 agonist ivuxolimab in advanced cancers. Across the whole study: Patients were treated with ivuxolimab, an agonistic anti-OX40 (CD134) antibody. Past anti-PD-1, anti-PD-L1 or anti-CTLA-4 therapy was accepted, and roughly 38% had received some.

Measured with immunoSEQ multiplex PCR; TCRdb has only the in-frame clones, and not every one. The sample comprises tens of thousands of clones, roughly 91% of which are singletons, and almost 25% rests with the top ten. The study, taken as a whole, reports: Expanded clones were, on average, more numerous in CD8+ T cells than in CD4+.

Notes on this clone: Its antigen is unknown.

Trimming removed 0 bases at V and 2 bases at J, with 11 bases between. Per germline, CDR1 LGHNA and CDR2 YSLEER. The CDR3 consists of 15 residues. The receptor was derived from an adult with an advanced solid tumor such as melanoma, head and neck, liver or kidney cancer. The specimen comprised CD4+ or CD8+ T cells sorted from blood, sampled in a trial of the OX40 agonist ivuxolimab. The gene calls are TRBV4-3 and TRBJ2-7; no definite D call. The CDR3 nucleotides read TGCGCCAGCAGCCAAGAGGGAAGCAGTACCTACGAGCAGTACTTC. Residues: CASSQEGSSTYEQYF.